What follows is one TCR beta chain and its context. Its antigen is unknown. The sample holds no much larger clone one base away, and base qualities are not on file. The sample comes from a study of shared clonotypes between healthy human individuals (dated by TCRdb to 2020 to 2021). As for the study more broadly: The cohort comprised a couple of women and a few men aged 18 to 49 years. Per donor, three plates each were used for CD4 naive and CD4 memory, two for CD8 naive, and one for CD8 memory. The study deeply sequenced blood TCR repertoires of about 5 healthy adults to estimate repertoire size and the extent of clonotype sharing between individuals. Different laboratories and diverse techniques were used to prepare libraries and sequence TCR repertoires, to increase sequencing depth and limit assay-specific biases. Between about 0.85 and 8.9 billion PBMCs per donor were obtained by leukapheresis. Overall results and qualifications from the work: Sampling was restricted to blood, and TCR repertoires in tissues likely differ from the TCR repertoires found in blood. Higher generation probabilities were observed for clonotypes shared by all four sorted-subset donors than for non-shared clonotypes. Larger estimated clonotype richness was generally found for naive subsets than for memory subsets. The genetic and exposure-history diversity represented was limited by the small number of donors. Sharing across four donors was observed for approximately 4.6% of naive CD4, about 3.2% of naive CD8, 2% to 2.5% of memory CD4, and around 0.4% of memory CD8 clonotypes. Incomplete sequencing was indicated by rarefaction of sorted-subset datasets, despite the large sequencing depth. Pairwise subsampling led to the expectation that sequencing depth would affect the degree of clonotype sharing among donors.

Donors were healthy HIV-negative adults with no recently reported acute infections or vaccinations. All donors were Caucasian adults living in Nashville, Tennessee, USA. CD8 memory samples combined magnetically selected CD45RO+ cells with CCR7-negative CD45RA+ effector memory (TemRA) cells. After blood collection by leukapheresis, PBMCs were isolated using Ficoll-Histopaque density gradient centrifugation and then cryopreserved in the vapor phase of liquid nitrogen. Purity and quantity of every magnetically sorted T cell population were checked by analytical flow cytometry. From each sorted fraction, genomic DNA was isolated and quantified by UV absorbance on a Nanodrop 2000c. Using the deep immunoSEQ assay, TCR CDR3 regions were amplified from genomic DNA by multiplex PCR. Extracted genomic DNA from each cell subset was distributed evenly across all wells of several immunoSEQ 96-well plates, and each plate was treated as a replicate. Each replicate PCR for sorted subsets received around 0.2 ug genomic DNA, equal to around 32,000 T cell genomes. Purified libraries were quantified with a Qubit 3.0 fluorometer, sized on a Bioanalyzer 2100, and re-quantified with the KAPA Library Quantification kit. A separate single-read 150-cycle Illumina NextSeq 550 flow cell was used to sequence each immunoSEQ 96-well plate. The source study handled its data this way. The immunoSEQ output contained only junctional sequences without quality scores, so filtering could not match that applied to full-length reads. Sequences were annotated with PyIR, a Python wrapper for IgBLAST v1.9, and V/J genes and CDR3 were assigned using IMGT germline references. Reads with weak V/J assignments (E-value above 1e-6), missing CDR3, stop codons, out-of-frame junctions, or ambiguous translated residues were removed. V3J clonotypes were defined as sequences sharing the same inferred V gene, J gene, and CDR3 amino acid sequence. To compute the percentage overlap between repertoires, the number of shared unique clonotypes was divided by the size of the smaller repertoire. Three approaches were used to assess repertoire richness: RTK rarefaction, the Chao1 estimator, and Recon v2.1 estimates of unobserved clonotypes. Generation probabilities for all TCRbeta clonotypes obtained by the gDNA method from a handful of donors were computed using OLGA. TCRdb took over this immuneACCESS table, retaining in-frame rearrangements with V and J assigned. Such tables are incomplete; in checked studies, under half of the missing clones stem from an unresolved V gene, and the remainder is unexplained. Clone size and the V and J calls come from that table; the DNA yielded D and trimming. Here the sample has fewer than 850,000 clones; about 92% occur a single time. The top ten hold 34% of the sample.

The germline V gene yields SGHVS for CDR1 and FQNEAQ for CDR2. The junction shows trimming of 2 bases on V and 2 bases on J, plus 3 bases between the germline ends. The CDR3 holds 12 amino acids from the cysteine to the phenylalanine. Only CDR3 DNA remains: 36 bases, in frame from the first base. Material: memory CD8+ T cells from PBMCs. Explained via the paper, the cell subset or site label denotes: CD45RO+ cells pooled with CCR7-negative TemRA cells. The sequence was obtained from a man aged 18 to 29 in good health. Some clones in this sample may be carry-over from other donors' samples. The receptor chain draws on TRBV7-8 and TRBJ1-1, with the D gene not clear enough to name. The CDR3 region has the sequence CASSLINTEAFF. At the DNA level, the sequence is TGTGCCAGCAGCTTAATCAACACTGAAGCTTTCTTT.